This T cell receptor (beta chain) is drawn from a study of type 1 regulatory T cells. The CDR3 extends over 14 amino acids. CDR1 and CDR2 (germline): SGDLS, YYNGEE. Trimming shortened V by 2 bases and J by 1 base, and 9 bases separated the two germline ends. Via MiXCR, TCRdb re-called the reads, giving one row per CDR3 protein. Found here are roughly 62,000 distinct CDR3 sequences, roughly 60% of them singletons; the top ten hold approximately 1.8%. Details on this clonotype: Its antigen remains unknown.

The chain carries TRBV9 and TRBJ1-1; no clear D gene. The source material was cultured non-Tr1 T cells, either the whole culture or a sorted T cell fraction (not recorded which). The source of this sequence is a human donor in good health. The CDR3 loop reads CASSVSGANTEAFF. The CDR3, as DNA: TGTGCCAGCAGCGTGTCTGGCGCGAACACTGAAGCTTTCTTT. The whole variable domain, filled in from reference TRBV9 and TRBJ1-1, reads DSGVTQTPKHLITATGQRVTLRCSPRSGDLSVYWYQQSLDQGLQFLIQYYNGEERAKGNILERFSAQQFPDLHSELNLSSLELGDSALYFCASSVSGANTEAFFGQGTRLTVV.